The rows below give T cell receptor beta chains drawn from one sample of a study of T cells in Graves' hyperthyroidism and ophthalmopathy. TCRdb reprocessed the multiplex PCR reads via MiXCR and lists one record per CDR3 protein. The profile covers 300,000 to 450,000 distinct CDR3 sequences, with 25% appearing a single time and about 73% taken by the ten largest. The sequenced sample consisted of blood. The receptors stem from a man aged 50 or older with Graves' hyperthyroidism. Each CDR3 is given with its conserved first and last residue. A D gene is named only where the DNA matches it firmly. Clone size appears in some rows only: once, few, many, or a class for an expanded clone.

few | . | TRBJ2-7 | TRBV20-1 | CSAGKGRYEQYF | TGCAGTGCTGGGAAGGGCCGCTACGAGCAGTACTTC
few | TRBD1 | TRBJ1-4 | TRBV28 | CASSRQGGSEKLFF | TGTGCCAGCAGTCGACAGGGTGGATCGGAAAAACTGTTTTTT
. | TRBD2 | TRBJ2-7 | TRBV3-1 | CASSWGDGRGEQYF | TGTGCCAGCAGCTGGGGGGACGGGAGGGGCGAGCAGTACTTC
. | TRBD2 | TRBJ2-1 | TRBV27 | CASSSSGRMNEQFF | TGTGCCAGCAGTTCCAGCGGGAGGATGAATGAGCAGTTCTTC
. | . | TRBJ1-5 | TRBV3-1 | CASSRGYGNQPQHF | TGTGCCAGCAGCAGGGGGTACGGCAATCAGCCCCAGCATTTT
once | . | TRBJ2-7 | TRBV12-3/TRBV12-4 | CASSLRRESVEQYF | TGTGCCAGCAGTTTAAGACGGGAGTCGGTCGAGCAGTACTTC
many | TRBD2 | TRBJ2-1 | TRBV12-3/TRBV12-4 | CASSPTGTSGIYNEQFF | TGTGCCAGCAGCCCTACCGGGACTAGCGGGATTTACAATGAGCAGTTCTTC
few | TRBD1 | TRBJ1-1 | TRBV20-1 | CSARDRDRGQGGEAFF | TGCAGTGCTAGAGACAGGGACAGGGGGCAAGGTGGTGAAGCTTTCTTT
few | TRBD1 | TRBJ2-2 | TRBV6-1 | CASSPPGQANTGELFF | TGTGCCAGCAGTCCCCCCGGACAGGCTAACACCGGGGAGCTGTTTTTT
few | . | TRBJ1-1 | TRBV18 | CASSPPPGPNTEAFF | TGTGCCAGCTCACCACCCCCGGGTCCGAACACTGAAGCTTTCTTT
. | . | TRBJ2-7 | TRBV29-1 | CSVEGLGGYEQYF | TGCAGCGTTGAAGGATTGGGGGGCTACGAGCAGTACTTC
. | TRBD2 | TRBJ2-5 | TRBV7-9 | CASSLTSGRALQETQYF | TGTGCCAGCAGCTTAACTAGCGGGAGGGCACTTCAAGAGACCCAGTACTTC
few | . | TRBJ1-2 | TRBV24-1 | CATSDQGRNYGYTF | TGTGCCACCAGTGATCAGGGGAGAAACTATGGCTACACCTTC
. | . | TRBJ2-3 | TRBV29-1 | CSVEDASDTQYF | TGCAGCGTTGAAGATGCGTCAGATACGCAGTATTTT
few | . | TRBJ1-5 | TRBV9 | CASSVQTRDQPQHF | TGTGCCAGCAGCGTCCAGACAAGGGATCAGCCCCAGCATTTT
. | . | TRBJ1-6 | TRBV19 | CASSPSPGGPYNSPLHF | TGTGCCAGTAGTCCGTCCCCGGGAGGCCCCTATAATTCACCCCTCCACTTT
. | . | TRBJ1-3 | TRBV5-1 | CASSLPGNTIYF | TGCGCCAGCAGCTTGCCGGGAAACACCATATATTTT
few | . | TRBJ2-7 | TRBV18 | CASSYSGDQYEQYF | TGTGCCAGCTCCTACTCAGGGGATCAATACGAGCAGTACTTC
. | . | TRBJ2-7 | TRBV20-1 | CSARHNYEQYF | TGCAGTGCTAGGCACAATTACGAGCAGTACTTC
many | . | TRBJ2-3 | TRBV24-1 | CATGSAETDTQYF | TGTGCCACGGGGAGCGCGGAGACAGATACGCAGTATTTT
few | TRBD1 | TRBJ1-1 | TRBV11-2 | CASSLGQGADEAFF | TGTGCCAGCAGCTTAGGACAGGGGGCCGATGAAGCTTTCTTT
. | TRBD1 | TRBJ2-7 | TRBV10-3 | CAITPGGGTYEQYF | TGTGCCATCACCCCAGGGGGCGGTACCTACGAGCAGTACTTC
few | TRBD1 | TRBJ1-1 | TRBV6-1 | CASRKGTGYRGYLNTEAFF | TGTGCCAGCAGAAAAGGGACAGGTTACAGGGGGTACCTGAACACTGAAGCTTTCTTT
few | . | TRBJ2-1 | TRBV18 | CASSPAASSYNEQFF | TGTGCCAGCTCACCAGCCGCTAGCTCCTACAATGAGCAGTTCTTC
. | . | TRBJ2-1 | TRBV3-1 | CASSQGPPLAARYEQFF | TGTGCCAGCAGCCAAGGGCCCCCATTAGCGGCAAGATATGAGCAGTTCTTC
. | TRBD1 | TRBJ1-6 | TRBV11-2 | CASSLDRGGYSPLHF | TGTGCCAGCAGCTTGGACAGGGGTGGTTATTCACCCCTCCACTTT
few | TRBD1 | TRBJ2-7 | TRBV5-1 | CASSPTPGQAKEQYF | TGCGCCAGCAGCCCCACCCCGGGACAGGCGAAAGAGCAGTACTTC
. | . | TRBJ1-5 | TRBV5-5 | CASSFYGGSNQPQHF | TGTGCCAGCAGCTTCTATGGGGGTAGCAATCAGCCCCAGCATTTT
few | . | TRBJ2-1 | TRBV5-1 | CASSPDVSSYNEQFF | TGCGCCAGCAGCCCGGACGTAAGCTCCTACAATGAGCAGTTCTTC
many | . | TRBJ2-1 | TRBV12-3/TRBV12-4 | CASRPTTGNEQFF | TGTGCCAGCAGACCAACAACAGGGAATGAGCAGTTCTTC
few | . | TRBJ2-7 | TRBV20-1 | CSARDGTTYEQYF | TGCAGTGCTAGAGACGGGACAACCTACGAGCAGTACTTC
. | . | TRBJ1-4 | TRBV5-1 | CASSLEGANEKLFF | TGCGCCAGCAGCTTGGAAGGGGCTAATGAAAAACTGTTTTTT
many | TRBD1 | TRBJ2-1 | TRBV2 | CASKQGANNEQFF | TGTGCCAGCAAACAGGGGGCCAACAATGAGCAGTTCTTC
. | TRBD2 | TRBJ2-7 | TRBV5-1 | CASSPGLEAKRYF | TGCGCCAGCAGCCCTGGACTAGAGGCTAAGCGGTACTTC
. | . | TRBJ2-6 | TRBV2 | CASAMTELGANVLTF | TGTGCCAGCGCCATGACAGAGCTCGGGGCCAACGTCCTGACTTTC
few | TRBD2 | TRBJ2-1 | TRBV7-9 | CASSLSPMGVTSGSRDEQFF | TGTGCCAGCAGCTTGTCGCCGATGGGGGTCACTAGCGGGAGTCGAGATGAGCAGTTCTTC
. | TRBD1 | TRBJ1-2 | TRBV29-1 | CSVRAADRGNYGYTF | TGCAGCGTTCGAGCAGCGGACAGGGGGAACTATGGCTACACCTTC
few | TRBD1 | TRBJ1-2 | TRBV20-1 | CSASGQGDYGYTF | TGCAGTGCTTCAGGACAGGGCGACTATGGCTACACCTTC
few | . | TRBJ2-7 | TRBV6-1 | CASSGGSGYEQYF | TGTGCCAGCAGCGGCGGTAGCGGCTACGAGCAGTACTTC
many | . | TRBJ1-1 | TRBV7-3 | CASSLYENTEAFF | TGTGCCAGCAGCTTATATGAGAACACTGAAGCTTTCTTT
. | TRBD2 | TRBJ2-2 | TRBV6-1 | CASSRLAGGNTGELFF | TGTGCCAGCAGCCGACTAGCGGGAGGGAACACCGGGGAGCTGTTTTTT
few | . | TRBJ1-2 | TRBV7-3 | CASSLTGGGLDGYTF | TGTGCCAGCAGCTTAACGGGTGGAGGGCTGGATGGCTACACCTTC
. | TRBD2 | TRBJ2-1 | TRBV7-9 | CASSSTTGTSGLEQFF | TGTGCCAGCAGCTCTACGACCGGGACTAGCGGGCTAGAGCAGTTCTTC
. | TRBD1 | TRBJ2-7 | TRBV20-1 | CSAWGQTHEQYF | TGCAGTGCTTGGGGACAGACCCACGAGCAGTACTTC
. | TRBD1 | TRBJ2-7 | TRBV5-1 | CASSRQGALYEQYF | TGCGCCAGCAGTCGGCAGGGGGCTTTGTACGAGCAGTACTTC
few | . | TRBJ1-1 | TRBV28 | CASGLETVEAFF | TGTGCCAGCGGTTTGGAGACGGTTGAAGCTTTCTTT